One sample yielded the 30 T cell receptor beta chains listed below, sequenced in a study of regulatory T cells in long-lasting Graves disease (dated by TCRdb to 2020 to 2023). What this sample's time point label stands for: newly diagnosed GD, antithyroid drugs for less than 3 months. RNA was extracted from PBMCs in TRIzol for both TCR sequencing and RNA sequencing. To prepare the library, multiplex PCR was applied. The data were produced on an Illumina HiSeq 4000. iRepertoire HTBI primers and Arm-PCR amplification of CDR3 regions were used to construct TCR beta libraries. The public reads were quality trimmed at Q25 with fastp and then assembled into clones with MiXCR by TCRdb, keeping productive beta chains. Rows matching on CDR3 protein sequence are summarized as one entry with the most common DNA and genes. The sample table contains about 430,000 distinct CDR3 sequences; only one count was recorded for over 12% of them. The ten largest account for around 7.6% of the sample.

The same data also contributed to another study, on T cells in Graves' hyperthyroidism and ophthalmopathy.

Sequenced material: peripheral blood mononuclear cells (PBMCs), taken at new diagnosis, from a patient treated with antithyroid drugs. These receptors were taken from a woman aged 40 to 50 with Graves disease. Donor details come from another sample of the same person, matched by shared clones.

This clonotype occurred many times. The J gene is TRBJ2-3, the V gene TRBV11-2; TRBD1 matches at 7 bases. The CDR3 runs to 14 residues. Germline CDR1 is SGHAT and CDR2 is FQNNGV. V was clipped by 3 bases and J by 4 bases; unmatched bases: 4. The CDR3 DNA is TGTGCCAGCAGCTTTCGACAGGGACCAGATACGCAGTATTTT. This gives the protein CASSFRQGPDTQYF.

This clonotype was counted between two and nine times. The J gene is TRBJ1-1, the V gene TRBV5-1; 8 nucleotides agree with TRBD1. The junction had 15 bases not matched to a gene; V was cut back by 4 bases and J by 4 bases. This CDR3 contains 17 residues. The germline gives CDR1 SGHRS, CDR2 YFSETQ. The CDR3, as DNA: TGCGCCAGCAGCCCAACCCCTAATGGACAGGGAGGCACTGAAGCTTTCTTT. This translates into CASSPTPNGQGGTEAFF. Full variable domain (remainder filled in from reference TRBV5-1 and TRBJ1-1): KAGVTQTPRYLIKTRGQQVTLSCSPISGHRSVSWYQQTPGQGLQFLFEYFSETQRNKGNFPGRFSGRQFSNSRSEMNVSTLELGDSALYLCASSPTPNGQGGTEAFFGQGTRLTVV.

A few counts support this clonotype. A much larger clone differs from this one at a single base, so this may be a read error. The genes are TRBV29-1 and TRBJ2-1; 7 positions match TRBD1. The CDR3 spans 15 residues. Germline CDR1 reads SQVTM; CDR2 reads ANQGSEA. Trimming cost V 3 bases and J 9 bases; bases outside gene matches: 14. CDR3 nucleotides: TGCAGCGTTGATGGTTCTGGCAGGGGGATGGTTGAGCAGTTCTTC. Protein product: CSVDGSGRGMVEQFF.

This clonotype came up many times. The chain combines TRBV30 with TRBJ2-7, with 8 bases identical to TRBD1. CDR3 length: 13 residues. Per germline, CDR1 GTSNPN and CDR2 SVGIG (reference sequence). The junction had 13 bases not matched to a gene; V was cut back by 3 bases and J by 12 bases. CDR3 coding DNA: TGTGCCTGGAGCCCTTCCCCGACAGGGGATCGGTACTTC. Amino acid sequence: CAWSPSPTGDRYF.

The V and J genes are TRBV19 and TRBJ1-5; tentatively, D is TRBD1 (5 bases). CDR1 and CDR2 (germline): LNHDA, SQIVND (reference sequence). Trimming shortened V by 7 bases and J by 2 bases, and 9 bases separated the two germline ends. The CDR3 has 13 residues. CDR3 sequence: CASNTGGNQPQHF. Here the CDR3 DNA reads TGTGCCAGTAATACGGGGGGCAATCAGCCCCAGCATTTT.

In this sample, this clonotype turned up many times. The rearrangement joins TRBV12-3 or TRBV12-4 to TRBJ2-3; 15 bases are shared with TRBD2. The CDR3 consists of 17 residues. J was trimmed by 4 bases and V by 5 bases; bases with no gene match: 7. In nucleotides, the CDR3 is TGTGCCAGCAGTCCGAGGACTAGCGGGAGGGACCCAGATACGCAGTATTTT. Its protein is CASSPRTSGRDPDTQYF.

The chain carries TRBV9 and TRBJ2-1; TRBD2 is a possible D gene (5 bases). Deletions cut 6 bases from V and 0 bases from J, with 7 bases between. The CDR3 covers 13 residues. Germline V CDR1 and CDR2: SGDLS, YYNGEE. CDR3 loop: CASTGNSYNEQFF. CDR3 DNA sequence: TGTGCCAGCACCGGGAACTCCTACAATGAGCAGTTCTTC.

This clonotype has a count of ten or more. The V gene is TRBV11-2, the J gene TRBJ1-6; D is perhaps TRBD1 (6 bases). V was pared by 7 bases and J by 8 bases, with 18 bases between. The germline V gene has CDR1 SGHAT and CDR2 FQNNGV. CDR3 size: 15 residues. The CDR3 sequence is CASTAGRGTYSPLHF. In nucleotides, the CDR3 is TGTGCCAGCACCGCCGGCAGGGGTACTTATTCACCCCTCCACTTT.

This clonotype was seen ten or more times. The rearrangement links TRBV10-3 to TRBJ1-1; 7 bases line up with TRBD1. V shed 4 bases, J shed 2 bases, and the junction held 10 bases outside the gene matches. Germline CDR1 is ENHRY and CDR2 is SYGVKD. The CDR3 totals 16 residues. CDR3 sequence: CAISGTGWSANTEAFF. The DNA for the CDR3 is TGTGCCATCAGTGGGACAGGATGGAGTGCTAACACTGAAGCTTTCTTT.

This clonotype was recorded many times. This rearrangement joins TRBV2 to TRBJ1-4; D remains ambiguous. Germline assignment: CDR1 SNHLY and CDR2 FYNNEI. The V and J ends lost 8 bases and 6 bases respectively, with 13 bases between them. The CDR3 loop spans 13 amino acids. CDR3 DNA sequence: TGTGCCAGCGGAGGACTTAGAGATGAAAAACTGTTTTTT. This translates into CASGGLRDEKLFF.

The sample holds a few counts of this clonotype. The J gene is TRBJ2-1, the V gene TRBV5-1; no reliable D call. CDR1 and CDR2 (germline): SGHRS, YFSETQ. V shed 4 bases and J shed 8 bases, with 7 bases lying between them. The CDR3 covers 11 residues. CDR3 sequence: CASSIRDEQFF. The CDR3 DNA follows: TGCGCCAGCAGCATAAGAGATGAGCAGTTCTTC.

CDR3 sequence (DNA): TGTGCCAGCAGCGCCCAATACGTCCCTAGCGGGAGAGTAAGCTCCTACAATGAGCAGTTCTTC. Protein sequence: CASSAQYVPSGRVSSYNEQFF. This chain uses TRBV9 with TRBJ2-1, with 10 bases lining up with TRBD2. The CDR3 covers 21 residues. V gave up 3 bases and J gave up 0 bases; unmatched junction bases: 18. Looked up from germline, CDR1 is SGDLS and CDR2 is YYNGEE.

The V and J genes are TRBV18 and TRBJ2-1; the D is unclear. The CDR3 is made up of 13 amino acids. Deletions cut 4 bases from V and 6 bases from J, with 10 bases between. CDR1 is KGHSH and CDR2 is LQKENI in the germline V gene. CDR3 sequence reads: CASSHPISNEQFF. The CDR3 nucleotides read TGTGCCAGCTCACACCCTATTAGCAATGAGCAGTTCTTC. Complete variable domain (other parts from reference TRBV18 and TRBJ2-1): NAGVMQNPRHLVRRRGQEARLRCSPMKGHSHVYWYRQLPEEGLKFMVYLQKENIIDESGMPKERFSAEFPKEGPSILRIQQVVRGDSAAYFCASSHPISNEQFFGPGTRLTVL.

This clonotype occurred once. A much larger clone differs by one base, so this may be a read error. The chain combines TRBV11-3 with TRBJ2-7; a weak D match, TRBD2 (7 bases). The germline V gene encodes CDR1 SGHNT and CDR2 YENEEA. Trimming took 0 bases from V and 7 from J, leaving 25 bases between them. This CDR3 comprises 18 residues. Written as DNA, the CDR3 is TGTGCCAGCAGCTTAGAGTCGGGGGGCGGACGTGGGTACAATGAGCAGTACTTC. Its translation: CASSLESGGGRGYNEQYF. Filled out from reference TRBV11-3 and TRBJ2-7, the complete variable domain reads EAGVVQSPRYKIIEKKQPVAFWCNPISGHNTLYWYLQNLGQGPELLIRYENEEAVDDSQLPKDRFSAERLKGVDSTLKIQPAELGDSAVYLCASSLESGGGRGYNEQYFGPGTRLTVT.

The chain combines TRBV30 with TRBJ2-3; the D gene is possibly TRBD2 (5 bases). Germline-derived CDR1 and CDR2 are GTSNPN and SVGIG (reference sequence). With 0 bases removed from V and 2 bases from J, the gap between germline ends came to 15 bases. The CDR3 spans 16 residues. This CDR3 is CAWSVPASTHTDTQYF. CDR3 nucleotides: TGTGCCTGGAGTGTACCCGCTAGCACCCACACAGATACGCAGTATTTT.

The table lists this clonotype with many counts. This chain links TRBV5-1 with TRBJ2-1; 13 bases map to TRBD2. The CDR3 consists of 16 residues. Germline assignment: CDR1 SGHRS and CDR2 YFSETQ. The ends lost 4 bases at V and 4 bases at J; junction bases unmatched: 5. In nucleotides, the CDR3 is TGCGCCAGCAGCCAGAGGACTAGCGGGAGTTACAATGAGCAGTTCTTC. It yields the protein CASSQRTSGSYNEQFF.

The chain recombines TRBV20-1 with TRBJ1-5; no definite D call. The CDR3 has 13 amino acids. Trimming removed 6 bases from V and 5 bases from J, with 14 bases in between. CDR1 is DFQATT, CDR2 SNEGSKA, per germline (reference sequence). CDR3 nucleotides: TGCAGTGCCCCGAAAGGGCCCGATCAGCCCCAGCATTTT. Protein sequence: CSAPKGPDQPQHF.

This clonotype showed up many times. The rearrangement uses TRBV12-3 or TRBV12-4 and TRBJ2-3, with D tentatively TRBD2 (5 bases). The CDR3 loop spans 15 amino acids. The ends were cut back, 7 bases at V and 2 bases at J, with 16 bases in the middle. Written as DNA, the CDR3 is TGTGCCAGCACCTTTCTAGCTTTGATCACAGATACGCAGTATTTT. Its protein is CASTFLALITDTQYF.

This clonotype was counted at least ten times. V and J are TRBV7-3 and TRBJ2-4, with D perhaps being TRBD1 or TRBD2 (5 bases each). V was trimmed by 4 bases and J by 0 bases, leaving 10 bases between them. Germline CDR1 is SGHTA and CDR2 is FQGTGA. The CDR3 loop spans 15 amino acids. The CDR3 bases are TGTGCCAGCAGCTCGGACGGGACAGCCAAAAACATTCAGTACTTC. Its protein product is CASSSDGTAKNIQYF.

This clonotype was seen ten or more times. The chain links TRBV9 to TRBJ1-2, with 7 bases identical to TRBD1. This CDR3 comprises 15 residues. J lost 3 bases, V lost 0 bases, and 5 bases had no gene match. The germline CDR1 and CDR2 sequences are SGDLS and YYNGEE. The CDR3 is CASSVADRVDYGYTF. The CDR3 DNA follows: TGTGCCAGCAGCGTAGCTGACAGGGTAGACTATGGCTACACCTTC.

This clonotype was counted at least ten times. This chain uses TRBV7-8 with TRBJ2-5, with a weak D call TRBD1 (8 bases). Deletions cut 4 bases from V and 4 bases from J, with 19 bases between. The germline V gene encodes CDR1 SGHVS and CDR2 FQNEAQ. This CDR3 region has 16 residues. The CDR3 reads CASSSDRTGRGETQYF. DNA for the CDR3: TGTGCCAGCAGCTCAGACCGGACAGGGAGGGGAGAGACCCAGTACTTC. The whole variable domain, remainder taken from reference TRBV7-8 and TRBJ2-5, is GAGVSQSPRYKVAKRGQDVALRCDPISGHVSLFWYQQALGQGPEFLTYFQNEAQLDKSGLPSDRFFAERPEGSVSTLKIQRTQQEDSAVYLCASSSDRTGRGETQYFGPGTRLLVL.

The CDR3 region is CASSSGTGRLDTEAFF. As DNA, the CDR3 is TGCGCCAGCAGTTCCGGGACAGGGCGCTTGGACACTGAAGCTTTCTTT. The V and J genes are TRBV5-1 and TRBJ1-1, with TRBD1 matching over 9 bases. CDR3 size: 16 residues. The trim removed 5 bases at V and 3 bases at J, leaving 11 bases unmatched. CDR1 and CDR2 (germline): SGHRS, YFSETQ.

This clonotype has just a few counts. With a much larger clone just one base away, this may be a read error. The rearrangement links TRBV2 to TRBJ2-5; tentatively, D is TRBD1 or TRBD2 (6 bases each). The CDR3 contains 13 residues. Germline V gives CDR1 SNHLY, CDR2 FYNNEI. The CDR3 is CVSSEGGPGTQYF. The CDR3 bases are TGTGTCAGCAGTGAAGGGGGGCCCGGGACCCAGTACTTC. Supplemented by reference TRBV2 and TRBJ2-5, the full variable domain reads EPEVTQTPSHQVTQMGQEVILRCVPISNHLYFYWYRQILGQKVEFLVSFYNNEISEKSEIFDDQFSVERPDGSNFTLKIRSTKLEDSAMYFCVSSEGGPGTQYFGPGTRLLVL.

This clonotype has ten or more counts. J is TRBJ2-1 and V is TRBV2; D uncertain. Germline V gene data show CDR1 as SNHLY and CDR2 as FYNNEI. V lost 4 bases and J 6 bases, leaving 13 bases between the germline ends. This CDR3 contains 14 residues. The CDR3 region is CASSVGGAINEQFF. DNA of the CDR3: TGTGCCAGCAGTGTCGGCGGAGCGATCAATGAGCAGTTCTTC.

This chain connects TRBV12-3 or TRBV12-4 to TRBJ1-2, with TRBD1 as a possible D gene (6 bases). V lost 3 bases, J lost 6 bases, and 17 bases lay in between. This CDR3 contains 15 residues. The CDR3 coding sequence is TGTGCCAGCAGTTTTAATCCTGAGGAGGGGGATGGCTACACCTTC. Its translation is CASSFNPEEGDGYTF.

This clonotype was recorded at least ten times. The CDR3 nucleotides are TGTGCCAGCTCCGACTCGGCAGGCGACTTGTACAATGAGCAGTTCTTC. Translation: CASSDSAGDLYNEQFF. The chain has TRBV3-1 and TRBJ2-1; D is unresolved. The CDR3 has 16 amino acids. V lost 8 bases and J lost 4, with 21 bases in between. Per the germline V gene, CDR1 is LGHDT and CDR2 is YNNKEL (reference sequence).

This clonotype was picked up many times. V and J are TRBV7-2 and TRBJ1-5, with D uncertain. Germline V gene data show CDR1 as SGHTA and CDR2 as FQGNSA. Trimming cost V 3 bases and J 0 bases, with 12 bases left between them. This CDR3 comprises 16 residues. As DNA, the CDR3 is TGTGCCAGCAGCTTCCAAGGCGGATATAGCAATCAGCCCCAGCATTTT. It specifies CASSFQGGYSNQPQHF.

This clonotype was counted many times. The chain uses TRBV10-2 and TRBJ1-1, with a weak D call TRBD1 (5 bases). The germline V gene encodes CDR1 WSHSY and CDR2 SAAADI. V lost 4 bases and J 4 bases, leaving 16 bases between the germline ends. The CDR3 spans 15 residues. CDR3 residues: CASSVDKGLGTEAFF. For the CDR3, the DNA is TGCGCCAGCAGTGTCGATAAGGGGCTAGGCACTGAAGCTTTCTTT.

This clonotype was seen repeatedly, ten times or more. The chain's CDR3 is CASSFRLGPNEQFF. The DNA of the CDR3 is TGTGCCAGCAGTTTCAGGCTAGGGCCGAATGAGCAGTTCTTC. The rearrangement links TRBV28 to TRBJ2-1; no clear D gene. The germline CDR1 and CDR2 sequences are MDHEN and SYDVKM. Trimming left V 3 bases short and J 7 bases short, with 13 bases between. This CDR3 has 14 amino acids.

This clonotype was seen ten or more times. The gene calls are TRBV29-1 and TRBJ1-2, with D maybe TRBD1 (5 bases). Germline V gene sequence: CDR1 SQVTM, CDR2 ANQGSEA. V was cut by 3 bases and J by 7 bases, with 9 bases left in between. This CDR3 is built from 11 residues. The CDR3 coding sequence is TGCAGCGTTGAGGAGGGGTTTGGCTACACCTTC. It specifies CSVEEGFGYTF.